Listed below are T cell receptor beta chains from one sample, sequenced in a study of CD8 T cells in ankylosing spondylitis. TCRdb called the 5' RACE reads again in MiXCR, with one record for every CDR3 protein. The repertoire holds some 220,000 distinct CDR3 sequences, with around 6.6% as singletons. The specimen sequenced was blood, either unsorted or a sorted T cell fraction (not recorded which). The receptors originated from a male donor with ankylosing spondylitis. The CDR3 runs from the conserved cysteine through the conserved F or W. The order of the fields is J gene, V gene, clone size, D gene, CDR3 protein, CDR3 DNA. A D gene is named only where the DNA matches it firmly. Size tells how often a clone was seen (once, few, many) or the class of an expanded clone, and some rows leave it out.

>TRBJ1-1|TRBV27|many|TRBD1
CASSAGTGGNTEAFF
TGTGCCAGCAGCGCGGGGACAGGTGGGAACACTGAAGCTTTCTTT
>TRBJ2-3|TRBV7-9|few|TRBD2
CASSLTASGGTDTQYF
TGTGCCAGCAGTCTGACCGCTAGCGGGGGCACAGATACGCAGTATTTT
>TRBJ2-7|TRBV7-9|many|TRBD1
CASSLITGANYEQYF
TGTGCCAGCAGCTTAATAACAGGGGCTAACTACGAGCAGTACTTC
>TRBJ1-2|TRBV3-1|many|-
CASSQARGRDGYTF
TGTGCCAGCAGCCAAGCCAGGGGACGCGATGGCTACACCTTC
>TRBJ2-3|TRBV3-1|many|-
CASSQPIRWAIGADTQYF
TGTGCCAGCAGCCAACCCATACGTTGGGCCATCGGAGCAGATACGCAGTATTTT
>TRBJ2-3|TRBV23-1|-|-
CASSQRGGHTDTQYF
TGCGCCAGCAGTCAACGGGGAGGTCACACAGATACGCAGTATTTT
>TRBJ2-7|TRBV20-1|many|-
CSAREARTVTYEQYF
TGCAGTGCTAGAGAAGCGCGGACGGTGACCTACGAGCAGTACTTC
>TRBJ2-3|TRBV7-8|-|-
CASSPRGRGDTQYF
TGTGCCAGCAGCCCCCGGGGGAGAGGAGATACGCAGTATTTT
>TRBJ2-7|TRBV28|many|TRBD1
CASSSRDRGPYEQYF
TGTGCCAGCAGTTCCCGGGACAGGGGGCCCTACGAGCAGTACTTC
>TRBJ2-7|TRBV7-9|few|-
CASSLDMPEEQYF
TGTGCCAGCAGCTTAGACATGCCCGAGGAGCAGTACTTC
>TRBJ2-5|TRBV23-1|few|-
CASSHTGTKETQYF
TGCGCCAGCAGTCACACAGGGACAAAAGAGACCCAGTACTTC
>TRBJ1-2|TRBV7-9|many|-
CASSPLGGYTF
TGTGCCAGCAGCCCGTTGGGGGGCTACACCTTC
>TRBJ2-1|TRBV9|many|-
CASSVEWAYYNEQFF
TGTGCCAGCAGCGTAGAGTGGGCCTACTACAATGAGCAGTTCTTC
>TRBJ2-1|TRBV13|many|-
CASSDNFGSSYNEQFF
TGTGCCAGCAGCGACAACTTCGGCAGCTCCTACAATGAGCAGTTCTTC
>TRBJ1-1|TRBV28|many|-
CASSLYRASEAFF
TGTGCCAGCAGTTTGTACAGGGCTAGTGAAGCTTTCTTT
>TRBJ1-5|TRBV6-2/TRBV6-3|many|-
CASSYSRTAQPQHF
TGTGCCAGCAGTTACTCGAGAACGGCCCAGCCCCAGCATTTT
>TRBJ1-1|TRBV6-1|many|-
CASSPPARHGEAFF
TGTGCCAGCAGCCCACCCGCCCGGCACGGAGAAGCTTTCTTT
>TRBJ2-7|TRBV4-3|many|-
CASSPSPEPSSYEQYF
TGCGCCAGCAGCCCATCGCCAGAGCCGAGCTCCTACGAGCAGTACTTC
>TRBJ2-3|TRBV7-6|-|-
CASSFGPDTQYF
TGTGCCAGCAGCTTTGGGCCAGATACGCAGTATTTT
>TRBJ2-5|TRBV15|many|-
CATSREGGRVYQETQYF
TGTGCCACCAGCAGAGAAGGAGGCAGGGTGTACCAAGAGACCCAGTACTTC
>TRBJ1-2|TRBV5-6|-|-
CASSLVRGTHYGYTF
TGTGCCAGCAGCTTAGTAAGGGGAACCCACTATGGCTACACCTTC
>TRBJ2-2|TRBV28|many|TRBD2
CASRWGLALNTGELFF
TGTGCCAGCAGATGGGGACTAGCGTTGAACACCGGGGAGCTGTTTTTT
>TRBJ2-5|TRBV27|many|-
CASSYRYQETQYF
TGTGCCAGCAGTTACCGGTACCAAGAGACCCAGTACTTC
>TRBJ2-1|TRBV18|many|TRBD2
CASSPATSGNEQFF
TGTGCCAGCTCACCCGCGACTAGCGGCAATGAGCAGTTCTTC
>TRBJ2-7|TRBV14|many|-
CASSQEVTDEQYF
TGTGCCAGCAGCCAAGAAGTCACCGACGAGCAGTACTTC
>TRBJ2-1|TRBV23-1|-|-
CASSQSKGKVDDTEQFF
TGCGCCAGCAGTCAATCGAAAGGGAAAGTGGATGATACCGAGCAGTTCTTC
>TRBJ1-1|TRBV7-9|many|-
CASSLAPRGLNTEAFF
TGTGCCAGCAGCTTAGCGCCTCGTGGGTTGAACACTGAAGCTTTCTTT
>TRBJ2-7|TRBV4-1|many|-
CASSQAVAGEEQYF
TGCGCCAGCAGCCAAGCCGTGGCAGGGGAAGAGCAGTACTTC
>TRBJ1-1|TRBV4-3|many|TRBD1
CASSQGLAQGLMNTEAFF
TGCGCCAGCAGCCAAGGACTAGCACAGGGGCTAATGAACACTGAAGCTTTCTTT
>TRBJ2-1|TRBV29-1|few|-
CSVVVGSYNEQFF
TGCAGCGTTGTGGTGGGCTCCTACAATGAGCAGTTCTTC
>TRBJ2-7|TRBV19|few|-
CASSIRDGWYEQYF
TGTGCCAGTAGTATTCGGGACGGGTGGTACGAGCAGTACTTC
>TRBJ2-2|TRBV7-9|few|-
CARDQGPGELFF
TGTGCCAGGGACCAAGGGCCCGGGGAGCTGTTTTTT
>TRBJ1-3|TRBV20-1|many|TRBD1
CSGRDRGTGNTIYF
TGCAGTGGCCGGGACAGGGGTACTGGAAACACCATATATTTT
>TRBJ2-7|TRBV9|few|-
CASSVGGNYEQYF
TGTGCCAGCAGCGTAGGGGGAAACTACGAGCAGTACTTC
>TRBJ2-1|TRBV27|-|TRBD2
CASSPWGLAGGLSSYNEQFF
TGTGCCAGCAGTCCATGGGGACTAGCGGGAGGGCTAAGCTCCTACAATGAGCAGTTCTTC
>TRBJ2-3|TRBV11-2|many|-
CASSLAVFRTQYF
TGTGCCAGCAGCTTAGCTGTGTTTAGGACGCAGTATTTT
>TRBJ1-2|TRBV9|many|TRBD1
CASSAPGQNYGYTF
TGTGCCAGCAGCGCTCCGGGACAGAACTATGGCTACACCTTC
>TRBJ2-3|TRBV10-3|many|-
CAISESGRASTDTQYF
-
>TRBJ2-2|TRBV20-1|-|-
CSARPPLMGELFF
TGCAGTGCTAGACCCCCCCTTATGGGGGAGCTGTTTTTT
>TRBJ2-7|TRBV6-1|few|-
CASSPGPNAYEQYF
TGTGCCAGCAGTCCGGGGCCTAATGCCTACGAGCAGTACTTC
>TRBJ2-7|TRBV20-1|few|TRBD1
CSGGQDPYEQYF
TGCAGCGGTGGACAGGATCCCTACGAGCAGTACTTC
>TRBJ2-3|TRBV7-6|-|-
CASSHWTDTDTQYF
TGTGCCAGCAGCCACTGGACAGACACAGATACGCAGTATTTT
>TRBJ2-1|TRBV9|many|-
CASSPPSSSYNEQFF
TGTGCCAGCAGCCCACCGTCGAGCTCCTACAATGAGCAGTTCTTC
>TRBJ2-1|TRBV28|many|-
CASSLTVGNEQFF
TGTGCCAGCAGTTTAACTGTAGGGAATGAGCAGTTCTTC
>TRBJ2-1|TRBV27|many|TRBD1
CASSTDRGNYNEQFF
TGTGCCAGCAGTACGGACAGGGGTAACTACAATGAGCAGTTCTTC
>TRBJ2-5|TRBV6-5|few|-
CASSYSVSGQETQYF
TGTGCCAGCAGTTACTCTGTATCGGGACAAGAGACCCAGTACTTC
>TRBJ1-2|TRBV5-6|-|-
CASSSPVKTGKGGDGYTF
TGTGCCAGCAGCTCGCCAGTTAAAACAGGGAAGGGAGGAGATGGCTACACCTTC
>TRBJ2-5|TRBV6-5|many|-
CASSYWGKGETQYF
TGTGCCAGCAGTTACTGGGGGAAGGGAGAGACCCAGTACTTC
>TRBJ2-3|TRBV27|many|TRBD2
CASRPRGSGINTQYF
TGTGCCAGCAGACCTAGGGGTAGCGGGATAAATACGCAGTATTTT
>TRBJ2-3|TRBV6-2/TRBV6-3|many|TRBD2
CASSRLLRGGANQYF
TGTGCCAGCAGCCGCCTTTTGCGCGGGGGGGCCAATCAGTATTTT
>TRBJ2-3|TRBV4-3|many|-
CASSQDRSDGDTQYF
TGCGCCAGCAGCCAAGATAGGTCCGACGGAGATACGCAGTATTTT
>TRBJ1-1|TRBV28|many|TRBD1
CASSAGTGDNTEAFF
TGTGCCAGCAGTGCGGGGACAGGGGATAACACTGAAGCTTTCTTT
>TRBJ2-2|TRBV6-1|many|-
CASGTVNTGELFF
TGTGCCAGCGGGACGGTGAACACCGGGGAGCTGTTTTTT
>TRBJ2-3|TRBV4-2|many|TRBD1
CASSQEPGQQLSTDTQYF
TGTGCCAGCAGCCAAGAACCGGGACAGCAGTTAAGCACAGATACGCAGTATTTT
>TRBJ2-4|TRBV27|many|-
CASSPLGAKNIQYF
TGTGCCAGCAGCCCGTTGGGGGCCAAAAACATTCAGTACTTC
>TRBJ2-7|TRBV20-1|-|-
CSARDVPRKAYEQYF
TGCAGTGCTAGAGATGTACCCCGGAAGGCCTACGAGCAGTACTTC
>TRBJ2-1|TRBV9|few|TRBD1
CASSVQDRGNEQFF
TGTGCCAGCAGCGTACAGGACAGGGGCAATGAGCAGTTCTTC